These 32 T cell receptor beta chains share one sample of origin, sequenced in a study of vaccination effects on CD4 cells after COVID-19. Generated by immunoSEQ multiplex PCR, the TCRdb table keeps only in-frame clones and is missing some. The repertoire consists of tens of thousands of clones, with under 85% occurring once and the leading ten covering 0.8% to 1%. These TCRs are of unknown antigen specificity. Within the ViraFEST assay, antigen-specific CD4+ T cells underwent expansion with viral peptide pools prior to sequencing. Isolating CD4+ T cells followed more than eight days of culture. The participants, recipients of two vaccine doses, got either BNT162b2 or mRNA-1273. The sample in question was CD4+ T cells from PBMCs cultured with HCoV-OC43 spike peptides, obtained after COVID-19 vaccination. Subset in this sample: HCoV-OC43 spike overlapping peptide pool stimulation. The receptors stem from a human donor who received a COVID-19 vaccine.

CDR3 in amino acids: CASEEYPLSGNTIYF. CDR3 coding DNA: TGTGCCAGCGAGGAGTACCCCCTCTCTGGAAACACCATATATTTT. This sequence joins TRBV2 and TRBJ1-3; D not resolved. V was trimmed by 8 bases and J by 0 bases, leaving 14 bases between them. Per the germline V gene, CDR1 is SNHLY and CDR2 is FYNNEI. The CDR3 runs to 15 residues. Complete variable domain (other parts from reference TRBV2 and TRBJ1-3): EPEVTQTPSHQVTQMGQEVILRCVPISNHLYFYWYRQILGQKVEFLVSFYNNEISEKSEIFDDQFSVERPDGSNFTLKIRSTKLEDSAMYFCASEEYPLSGNTIYFGEGSWLTVV.

The rearrangement uses TRBV5-1 and TRBJ2-7; 8 bases match TRBD1. Germline V gene data show CDR1 as SGHRS and CDR2 as YFSETQ. The V gene end was trimmed by 4 bases and the J gene end by 0 bases; junction bases not matched to a gene: 6. There are 15 residues in the CDR3. The CDR3 DNA reads as TGCGCCAGCAGCCCGGGACAGGATCTCTCCTACGAGCAGTACGTC. Protein sequence: CASSPGQDLSYEQYV.

The table lists this clone with a count of one. The chain couples TRBV6-5 to TRBJ2-7, with D perhaps being TRBD1 or TRBD2 (5 bases each). V gave up 8 bases and J gave up 2 bases, with 19 bases separating them. The CDR3 runs to 15 residues. Per the germline V gene, CDR1 is MNHEY and CDR2 is SVGAGI. CDR3 residues: CASRGPGRATYEQYV. In DNA form, the CDR3 reads TGTGCCAGCCGAGGGCCGGGCAGGGCCACCTACGAGCAGTACGTC.

This chain links TRBV6-1 with TRBJ1-2; D not resolved. V lost 2 bases, J lost 4 bases, and 14 bases lay in between. CDR1 is MNHNS and CDR2 is SASEGT in the germline V gene. The CDR3 extends over 15 amino acids. The CDR3 region has the DNA TGTGCCAGCAGTGAATATTACGTGCTAAGCTATGGCTACACCTTC. It yields the protein CASSEYYVLSYGYTF.

The chain recombines TRBV12-3 or TRBV12-4 with TRBJ2-3; D not certain. Trimming stripped 4 bases from V and 2 bases from J, with 1 base between. This CDR3 region has 11 residues. Here the CDR3 DNA reads TGTGCCAGCAGTTCCACAGATACGCAGTATTTT. Its translation: CASSSTDTQYF.

The chain couples TRBV12-3 or TRBV12-4 to TRBJ2-2, with D perhaps TRBD2 (5 bases). V lost 6 bases and J lost 4, with 9 bases in between. CDR3 size: 13 residues. CDR3 nucleotide sequence: TGTGCCAGCAGCCTAGCTGGCACCGGGGAGCTGTTTTTT. Its translation: CASSLAGTGELFF.

The chain uses TRBV2 and TRBJ2-5; D not resolved. V was pared by 6 bases and J by 4 bases, with 6 bases between. The CDR3 has 11 amino acids. Germline assignment: CDR1 SNHLY and CDR2 FYNNEI. The CDR3 region is CASSRGETQYF. CDR3 nucleotides: TGTGCCAGCAGCAGAGGAGAGACCCAGTACTTC.

The CDR3 DNA reads TGCGCCAGCAGCAACCAAGAGACCCAGTACTTC. Its translation: CASSNQETQYF. The rearrangement uses TRBV5-1 and TRBJ2-5; D is unresolved. Germline loops: CDR1 SGHRS, CDR2 YFSETQ. Trimming stripped 4 bases from V and 0 bases from J, with 1 base between. CDR3 size: 11 residues. Using reference TRBV5-1 and TRBJ2-5 for the parts outside the CDR3, the full variable domain is KAGVTQTPRYLIKTRGQQVTLSCSPISGHRSVSWYQQTPGQGLQFLFEYFSETQRNKGNFPGRFSGRQFSNSRSEMNVSTLELGDSALYLCASSNQETQYFGPGTRLLVL.

The J gene is TRBJ1-5, the V gene TRBV18; weak D call: TRBD1 (6 bases). The germline V gene has CDR1 KGHSH and CDR2 LQKENI. The germline V and J ends were trimmed by 1 base and 0 bases, with 7 bases remaining between them. The CDR3 totals 15 residues. The CDR3 nucleotides read TGTGCCAGCTCACCACAGGGGGATAGCAATCAGCCCCAGCATTTT. Protein: CASSPQGDSNQPQHF.

The CDR3 DNA sequence: TGTGCCAGCAGTCAGGACAGGGGGATCCTGCAGTACGTC. It yields the protein CASSQDRGILQYV. The rearrangement joins TRBV6-5 to TRBJ2-7, with 10 bases aligning to TRBD1. Unmatched junction bases numbered 7, after V lost 5 bases and J lost 9 bases. The germline CDR1 and CDR2 sequences are MNHEY and SVGAGI. The CDR3 is 13 residues long.

V is TRBV12-3 or TRBV12-4 and J is TRBJ1-5; tentative D call: TRBD1 (5 bases). V lost 6 bases and J lost 5, with 11 bases in between. The CDR3 is 13 residues long. CDR3 sequence (DNA): TGTGCCAGCAGAAATTGGGGGGATCAGCCCCAGCATTTT. Amino acid sequence: CASRNWGDQPQHF.

The V call is TRBV2, the J call TRBJ2-2; tentative D call: TRBD1 (6 bases). Looked up from germline, CDR1 is SNHLY and CDR2 is FYNNEI. Deletions cut 6 bases from V and 4 bases from J, with 12 bases between. The CDR3 extends over 14 amino acids. The DNA of the CDR3 is TGTGCCAGCAGACAGGGTGGGAGCACCGGGGAGCTGTTTTTT. It yields the protein CASRQGGSTGELFF.

This sequence joins TRBV9 and TRBJ1-2, with 9 bases aligning to TRBD1. The germline gives CDR1 SGDLS, CDR2 YYNGEE. The V segment lost 4 bases and the J segment 4 bases; nucleotides outside the gene matches: 8. This CDR3 contains 15 residues. CDR3 in amino acids: CASSPMGQGVYGYTF. The CDR3, as DNA: TGTGCCAGCAGCCCGATGGGACAGGGCGTCTATGGCTACACCTTC.

This sequence joins TRBV5-1 and TRBJ1-1; D remains ambiguous. Germline V gene data show CDR1 as SGHRS and CDR2 as YFSETQ. There are 13 residues in the CDR3. V was trimmed by 7 bases and J by 0 bases, leaving 10 bases between them. CDR3 sequence (DNA): TGCGCCAGCTCAACCAACCTGAACACTGAAGCTTTCTTT. This codes for CASSTNLNTEAFF.

This chain connects TRBV11-2 to TRBJ1-2, with D maybe TRBD1 (5 bases). Trimming pared 2 bases from V and 1 base from J, leaving 14 bases between. This CDR3 contains 16 residues. Per germline, CDR1 SGHAT and CDR2 FQNNGV. The CDR3 DNA sequence: TGTGCCAGCAGCTTATCCCCTCTGACAGTTAACTATGGCTACACCTTC. Translated, it gives CASSLSPLTVNYGYTF.

This chain links TRBV7-8 with TRBJ2-2; the match to TRBD2 covers 15 bases. This CDR3 has 18 amino acids. V lost 1 base, J lost 5 bases, and 5 bases stayed unmatched. Germline V lookup: CDR1 SGHVS, CDR2 FQNEAQ. DNA for the CDR3: TGTGCCAGCAGCTTAGACGGACTAGCGGGGGGGTTAACCGGGGAGCTGTTTTTT. The encoded protein is CASSLDGLAGGLTGELFF.

The chain employs TRBV11-2 and TRBJ2-7, with D perhaps matching TRBD1 (6 bases). Trimming removed 4 bases from V and 1 base from J, with 11 bases in between. The germline V gene encodes CDR1 SGHAT and CDR2 FQNNGV. CDR3 length equals 14 residues. The CDR3 sequence is CASSWTEISYEQYV. DNA for the CDR3: TGTGCCAGCAGCTGGACAGAAATTTCCTACGAGCAGTACGTC.

The chain carries TRBV7-3 and TRBJ2-3, with a weak D call TRBD2 (5 bases). This CDR3 contains 15 residues. V was pared by 5 bases and J by 1 base, with 13 bases between. The germline gives CDR1 SGHTA, CDR2 FQGTGA. This CDR3 reads CASSALGLGTDTQYF. As DNA, the CDR3 is TGTGCCAGCAGCGCACTCGGACTGGGCACAGATACGCAGTATTTT.

In nucleotides, the CDR3 is TGCGCCAGCAGCTTGTCCGGGGACCCATACAATGAGCAGTTCTTC. Its translation is CASSLSGDPYNEQFF. The rearrangement joins TRBV5-1 to TRBJ2-1; D possibly uses TRBD1 or TRBD2 (5 bases each). The CDR3 consists of 15 residues. Germline CDR1 reads SGHRS; CDR2 reads YFSETQ. V lost 1 base to trimming and J lost 4 bases, with 12 bases between them.

The chain recombines TRBV24-1 with TRBJ2-7; the match to TRBD1 covers 9 bases. CDR1 and CDR2 (germline): KGHDR, SFDVKD. This CDR3 contains 16 residues. With V trimmed by 4 bases and J by 3 bases, 9 bases remained unmatched. CDR3 protein: CATSDHNRGRYYEQYV. The CDR3 bases are TGTGCCACCAGTGACCACAACAGGGGGCGATACTACGAGCAGTACGTC.

The V and J genes are TRBV2 and TRBJ1-2, with D possibly matching TRBD1 (5 bases). Trimming cost V 1 base and J 2 bases, with 8 bases left between them. Germline CDR1 and CDR2: SNHLY and FYNNEI. There are 14 residues in the CDR3. The CDR3 coding sequence is TGTGCCAGCAGTGAAGAAAGGGGAAACTATGGCTACACCTTC. Its translation is CASSEERGNYGYTF.

This rearrangement joins TRBV4-3 to TRBJ1-5; no definite D call. Germline V CDR1 and CDR2: LGHNA, YSLEER. The V end was cut by 0 bases, the J end by 3 bases, with 9 bases between. CDR3 length equals 15 residues. The CDR3 here is CASSQDWSVNQPQHF. CDR3 nucleotide sequence: TGCGCCAGCAGCCAAGATTGGTCAGTCAATCAGCCCCAGCATTTT.

V usage is TRBV11-3 and J usage is TRBJ2-5, with D perhaps given as TRBD1 or TRBD2 (6 bases each). CDR3 length: 17 residues. V lost 1 base and J 5 bases, leaving 20 bases between the germline ends. Germline loops: CDR1 SGHNT, CDR2 YENEEA. The CDR3: CASSLGASRGGIETQYF. CDR3 nucleotide sequence: TGTGCCAGCAGCTTAGGGGCCTCCAGGGGCGGGATCGAGACCCAGTACTTC.

The chain combines TRBV6-2 or TRBV6-3 with TRBJ1-1, with D tentatively TRBD1 (5 bases). The CDR3 extends over 15 amino acids. Per germline, CDR1 MNHEY and CDR2 SVGEGT. V lost 2 bases and J lost 0, with 10 bases in between. The CDR3 sequence is CASSYRGGLNTEAFF. Written as DNA, the CDR3 is TGTGCCAGCAGTTACCGGGGGGGTTTGAACACTGAAGCTTTCTTT.

The genes are TRBV6-6 and TRBJ2-7; 11 bases are shared with TRBD1. This CDR3 comprises 16 residues. V trimming: 7 bases; J trimming: 3 bases; junction bases outside the gene matches: 11. Looked up from germline, CDR1 is MNHNY and CDR2 is SVGAGI (reference sequence). The CDR3 bases are TGTGCCAGCAACAAAGGACAGGGGGCTGTTGGCTACGAGCAGTACGTC. This codes for CASNKGQGAVGYEQYV.

The V gene is TRBV5-1, the J gene TRBJ2-2; TRBD2 matches 7 bases. Germline CDR1 reads SGHRS; CDR2 reads YFSETQ. The V gene end was trimmed by 2 bases and the J gene end by 1 base; junction bases not matched to a gene: 5. The CDR3 is 16 residues long. The CDR3: CASSLRTSENTGELFF. The CDR3 DNA follows: TGCGCCAGCAGCTTACGTACTAGCGAGAACACCGGGGAGCTGTTTTTT.

The gene calls are TRBV6-4 and TRBJ2-1; TRBD2 might be the D (6 bases). Trimming cost V 8 bases and J 6 bases, with 20 bases left between them. CDR3 length equals 15 residues. Germline V gives CDR1 MRHNA, CDR2 SNTAGT. The CDR3 here is CASAAEGEVPNEQFF. As DNA, the CDR3 is TGTGCCAGCGCAGCGGAAGGGGAGGTTCCCAATGAGCAGTTCTTC.

The chain joins TRBV2 to TRBJ2-2; D uncertain. The CDR3 loop spans 13 amino acids. V was clipped by 6 bases and J by 6 bases, with 11 bases between them. The germline gives CDR1 SNHLY, CDR2 FYNNEI. CDR3 amino acids: CASSAVEAGELFF. As DNA, the CDR3 is TGTGCCAGCAGCGCCGTAGAGGCCGGGGAGCTGTTTTTT.

The chain has TRBV5-5 and TRBJ2-6, with a possible D match to TRBD1 (6 bases). V was shortened by 2 bases and J by 9 bases, with 15 bases between the two germline ends. Germline CDR1 reads SGHKS; CDR2 reads YYEKEE (reference sequence). This CDR3 has 15 residues. Here the CDR3 DNA reads TGTGCCAGCAGCTTTCGTGGACAGCAAAACAACGTCCTGACTTTC. This codes for CASSFRGQQNNVLTF.

V is TRBV4-3 and J is TRBJ1-6, with 9 nucleotides matching TRBD1. The J segment lost 8 bases and the V segment lost 4 bases, leaving 9 bases of the junction unmatched. The CDR3 runs 16 residues. Germline values: CDR1 LGHNA, CDR2 YSLEER. In nucleotides, the CDR3 is TGCGCCAGCAGCCGGTGGGGACAGGGAGAGGATTCACCCCTCCACTTT. Residues: CASSRWGQGEDSPLHF.

J is TRBJ2-1 and V is TRBV12-3 or TRBV12-4; D call uncertain. The CDR3 length is 13 residues. V shed 3 bases and J shed 12 bases, with 15 bases lying between them. The DNA for the CDR3 is TGTGCCAGCAGTTTTAAGTTAACAATGACGCAGTTCTTC. Translating gives CASSFKLTMTQFF.

The chain combines TRBV5-6 with TRBJ1-1, with TRBD1 matching 7 bases. The CDR3 is 14 amino acids. The junction had 2 bases not matched to a gene; V was cut back by 1 base and J by 2 bases. Germline V lookup: CDR1 SGHDT, CDR2 YYEEEE. CDR3 residues: CASSLYRGNTEAFF. The CDR3 DNA reads as TGTGCCAGCAGCTTGTACAGGGGAAACACTGAAGCTTTCTTT.